These T cell receptor beta chains were read from a single sample in a study of beta chain features in type 1 diabetes. The method was immunoSEQ multiplex PCR; TCRdb's version includes in-frame clones alone and lacks a portion of them. The table has roughly 230,000 clones, about 10% seen once. Sequenced material: naive CD4+ T cells from blood. These receptors were taken from a woman aged 18-29 years in good health. Each CDR3 is given with its conserved first and last residue. The D gene is left open where the match is weak. Only part of the rows carry a size: once, few, many, or a class if the clone is expanded.

CDR3: CASSLVPGGFTEAFF
DNA: TGTGCCAGCAGCTTAGTTCCAGGGGGATTCACTGAAGCTTTCTTT
J: TRBJ1-1
size: .
V: TRBV13
D: TRBD1

CDR3: CASSIGLAGGNEQFF
DNA: TGTGCCAGTAGTATAGGACTAGCGGGGGGCAATGAGCAGTTCTTC
J: TRBJ2-1
size: .
V: TRBV19
D: TRBD2

CDR3: CASSQSSGRALAGELFF
DNA: TGCGCCAGCAGCCAATCTAGCGGGAGGGCCCTCGCCGGGGAGCTGTTTTTT
J: TRBJ2-2
size: .
V: TRBV5-1
D: TRBD2

CDR3: CASSRGLAGGQLYNEQFF
DNA: TGCGCCAGCAGCAGGGGACTAGCGGGAGGACAGTTGTACAATGAGCAGTTCTTC
J: TRBJ2-1
size: few
V: TRBV5-1
D: TRBD2

CDR3: CASSEREAYGYTF
DNA: TGTGCCAGCAGTGAGAGGGAGGCCTATGGCTACACCTTC
J: TRBJ1-2
size: .
V: TRBV6-1
D: .

CDR3: CAWSATGSSNQPQHF
DNA: TGTGCCTGGAGTGCGACAGGGTCGAGCAATCAGCCCCAGCATTTT
J: TRBJ1-5
size: .
V: TRBV30
D: TRBD1

CDR3: CASSNSGRAVEQFF
DNA: TGTGCCAGCTCCAATAGCGGGAGGGCCGTTGAGCAGTTCTTC
J: TRBJ2-1
size: .
V: TRBV19
D: TRBD2

CDR3: CASSHASVSSNEQFF
DNA: TGTGCCAGCTCTCACGCTAGCGTCAGTAGCAATGAGCAGTTCTTC
J: TRBJ2-1
size: few
V: TRBV18
D: .

CDR3: CASSYTRGPGAFF
DNA: TGTGCCAGCAGTTACACGAGGGGGCCAGGGGCTTTCTTT
J: TRBJ1-1
size: .
V: TRBV6-6
D: TRBD1

CDR3: CASSVDTGGPYEQYF
DNA: TGTGCCAGCAGCGTAGACACGGGGGGGCCCTACGAGCAGTACTTC
J: TRBJ2-7
size: .
V: TRBV9
D: TRBD2

CDR3: CASSQDASGRAYYEQYF
DNA: TGTGCCAGCAGCCAAGACGCTAGCGGGAGGGCCTACTACGAGCAGTACTTC
J: TRBJ2-7
size: few
V: TRBV4-2
D: TRBD2

CDR3: CASSQTKDRPRGKYF
DNA: TGCGCCAGCAGCCAGACCAAGGACAGGCCTCGCGGGAAGTACTTC
J: TRBJ2-7
size: .
V: TRBV4-1
D: .

CDR3: CASSLGRNTEAFF
DNA: TGTGCCAGCAGTTTGGGCAGGAACACTGAAGCTTTCTTT
J: TRBJ1-1
size: .
V: TRBV6-5
D: .

CDR3: CASRRLGTAKTEAFF
DNA: TGCGCCAGCAGGCGCTTGGGGACAGCCAAAACTGAAGCTTTCTTT
J: TRBJ1-1
size: .
V: TRBV4-1
D: TRBD1

CDR3: CASSLIRVRNTEAFF
DNA: TGTGCCAGCAGCTTAATCCGGGTAAGGAACACTGAAGCTTTCTTT
J: TRBJ1-1
size: .
V: TRBV11-2
D: .

CDR3: CSVGTGTEVTGELFF
DNA: TGCAGCGTCGGGACCGGGACAGAGGTCACCGGGGAGCTGTTTTTT
J: TRBJ2-2
size: few
V: TRBV29-1
D: TRBD1

CDR3: CSVEGLAGKWASTDTQYF
DNA: TGCAGCGTTGAGGGACTAGCGGGGAAATGGGCGAGCACAGATACGCAGTATTTT
J: TRBJ2-3
size: few
V: TRBV29-1
D: TRBD2

CDR3: CASSSKQGALGYTF
DNA: TGCGCCAGCAGCTCGAAACAGGGGGCACTTGGCTACACCTTC
J: TRBJ1-2
size: .
V: TRBV5-1
D: TRBD1

CDR3: CAISERGTAANTGELFF
DNA: TGTGCCATCAGTGAGAGGGGGACGGCTGCGAACACCGGGGAGCTGTTTTTT
J: TRBJ2-2
size: .
V: TRBV10-3
D: .

CDR3: CASRLTGQANSPLHF
DNA: TGTGCCAGTAGACTGACCGGACAGGCTAATTCACCCCTCCACTTT
J: TRBJ1-6
size: .
V: TRBV19
D: TRBD1

CDR3: CASRPRGNTEAFF
DNA: TGTGCCAGCAGGCCCCGGGGGAACACTGAAGCTTTCTTT
J: TRBJ1-1
size: few
V: TRBV5-6
D: .

CDR3: CASIRTGRLYEQYF
DNA: TGTGCCAGCATTAGGACAGGGAGGCTCTACGAGCAGTACTTC
J: TRBJ2-7
size: few
V: TRBV6-1
D: TRBD1

CDR3: CASSPLRQRGMLLEQYF
DNA: TGTGCCAGCTCACCACTTAGGCAGAGGGGGATGCTTCTCGAGCAGTACTTC
J: TRBJ2-7
size: .
V: TRBV18
D: .

CDR3: CASSYLAGRTDTQYF
DNA: TGTGCCAGCAGTTACCTAGCGGGTCGCACAGATACGCAGTATTTT
J: TRBJ2-3
size: .
V: TRBV6-5
D: TRBD2

CDR3: CATSRDPPSEANTGELFF
DNA: TGTGCCACCAGCAGAGATCCGCCTAGCGAAGCGAACACCGGGGAGCTGTTTTTT
J: TRBJ2-2
size: few
V: TRBV15
D: .

CDR3: CASRLGGPGPYEQYF
DNA: TGTGCCAGTAGGTTGGGTGGGCCAGGGCCCTACGAGCAGTACTTC
J: TRBJ2-7
size: few
V: TRBV19
D: .

CDR3: CASSIDLGGGDTQYF
DNA: TGTGCCAGTAGTATAGATCTAGGAGGAGGAGATACGCAGTATTTT
J: TRBJ2-3
size: .
V: TRBV19
D: .

CDR3: CATEGPTRGEQYF
DNA: TGTGCCACCGAGGGCCCTACCCGGGGCGAGCAGTACTTC
J: TRBJ2-7
size: .
V: TRBV5-4
D: .